This T cell receptor beta chain was captured in a study of beta chain features in type 1 diabetes. The CDR3 is 13 amino acids. Germline values: CDR1 SGHTA, CDR2 FQGNSA. Trimming removed 11 bases from V and 0 bases from J; junction bases left unmatched: 5. Central memory, naive, regulatory and stem cell-like memory CD4+ cells were sorted by CD45RO/CCR7/CD25/CD127/CD95/CD27. Since all of the isolated RNA was reverse transcribed, expressed TCRB transcripts were what got sequenced. Mean read depth for naive, central memory and regulatory T cell samples was 3 million to 4.5 million reads. TCRdb's table, derived via immunoSEQ multiplex PCR, lists solely in-frame clones and lacks some. Of about 260,000 clones detected, more than 65% appear once; the ten largest clones hold about 0.051%.

Sequencing was done on a sample of naive CD4+ T cells from blood. The rearrangement links TRBV7-2 to TRBJ1-1; 8 nucleotides match TRBD1. The receptor's source is a man between 25 and 39 years old in good health. The CDR3 loop reads CAGQGPMNTEAFF. The CDR3 DNA follows: TGTGCCGGACAGGGACCAATGAACACTGAAGCTTTCTTT.